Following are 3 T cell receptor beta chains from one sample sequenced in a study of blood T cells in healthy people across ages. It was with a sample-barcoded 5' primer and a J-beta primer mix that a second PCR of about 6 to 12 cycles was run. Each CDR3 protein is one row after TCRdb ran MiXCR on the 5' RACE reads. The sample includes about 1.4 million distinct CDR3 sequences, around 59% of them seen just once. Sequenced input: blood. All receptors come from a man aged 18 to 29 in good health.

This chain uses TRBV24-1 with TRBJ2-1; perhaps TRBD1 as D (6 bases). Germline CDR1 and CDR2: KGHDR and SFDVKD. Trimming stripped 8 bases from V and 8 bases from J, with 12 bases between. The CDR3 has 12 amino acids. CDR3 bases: TGTGCCACCAAAGCAGGGGATTATGAGCAGTTCTTC. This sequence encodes CATKAGDYEQFF.

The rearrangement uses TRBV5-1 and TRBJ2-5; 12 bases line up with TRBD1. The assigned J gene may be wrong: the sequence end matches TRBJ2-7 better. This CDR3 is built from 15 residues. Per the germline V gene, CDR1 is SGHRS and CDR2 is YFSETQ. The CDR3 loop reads CASSTGTGGYYEQYF. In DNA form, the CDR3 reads TGCGCCAGCAGCACGGGGACAGGGGGCTACTACGAGCAGTACTTC.

The CDR3 bases are TGTGCCAGCAGTGCACTAGCGGGGGGTAGAGAGCAGTTCTTC. Encoded protein: CASSALAGGREQFF. J is TRBJ2-1 and V is TRBV2; 12 nucleotides agree with TRBD2. CDR3 length: 14 residues. Per the germline V gene, CDR1 is SNHLY and CDR2 is FYNNEI. V shed 4 bases, J shed 10 bases, and the junction held 5 bases outside the gene matches.